Below, 30 T cell receptor beta chains from the same sample are listed, as sequenced in a study of T cells in Graves' hyperthyroidism and ophthalmopathy. Amplified regions were TCR beta CDR3 sequences from RNA transcripts. A first-round RT-PCR of the TCR CDR3 used the HTBI primer set. TCRdb reprocessed the multiplex PCR reads with MiXCR, giving one entry per CDR3 protein. Seen here are under 450,000 distinct CDR3 sequences, 15% to 18% observed once, and the top ten hold roughly 15%. The sequencing input was blood. The receptors come from a woman aged 18-29 years with Graves' hyperthyroidism.

The rearrangement links TRBV24-1 to TRBJ1-1; 10 bases line up with TRBD1. This CDR3 is 15 amino acids long. CDR1 and CDR2 (germline): KGHDR, SFDVKD. The V gene end was trimmed by 7 bases and the J gene end by 2 bases; junction bases not matched to a gene: 6. CDR3 in amino acids: CATSPGTGVNTEAFF. The CDR3 bases are TGTGCCACCAGCCCTGGGACAGGGGTCAACACTGAAGCTTTCTTT.

This clonotype has just a few counts. The chain links TRBV20-1 to TRBJ2-5; the match to TRBD1 covers 9 bases. The CDR3 is made up of 16 amino acids. V lost 2 bases, J lost 4 bases, and 11 bases stayed unmatched. Germline loops: CDR1 DFQATT, CDR2 SNEGSKA (reference sequence). CDR3 bases: TGCAGTGCTAGATCAGTTACAGGGGGCATTGTAGAGACCCAGTACTTC. Residues: CSARSVTGGIVETQYF.

This clonotype came up many times. This rearrangement joins TRBV7-2 to TRBJ2-1; 7 bases fit TRBD1. Germline-derived CDR1 and CDR2 are SGHTA and FQGNSA. The CDR3 is made up of 15 amino acids. J lost 0 bases, V lost 5 bases, and 4 bases had no gene match. Here the CDR3 reads CASSQTGSSYNEQFF. The CDR3 DNA reads TGTGCCAGCAGCCAGACAGGGAGCTCCTACAATGAGCAGTTCTTC.

As to this clonotype: A single base separates this from a much larger clone, so it may be a read error. This rearrangement joins TRBV2 to TRBJ1-6, with D unresolved. The germline CDR1 and CDR2 sequences are SNHLY and FYNNEI. The CDR3 extends over 15 amino acids. The CDR3 region is CASNERAETNSPLHF. As DNA, the CDR3 is TGTGCCAGCAATGAAAGGGCGGAGACCAATTCACCCCTCCACTTT.

In this sample, this clonotype turned up many times. The chain joins TRBV12-3 or TRBV12-4 to TRBJ2-3; D gene ambiguous. CDR3 length: 13 residues. V shed 5 bases and J shed 5 bases, with 11 bases lying between them. CDR3 amino acids: CASSGSSIDTQYF. CDR3 nucleotides: TGTGCCAGCAGTGGCAGTAGTATAGATACGCAGTATTTT.

This clonotype was seen repeatedly, ten times or more. The chain couples TRBV29-1 to TRBJ1-3, with D unresolved. V lost 7 bases and J lost 4, with 8 bases in between. The CDR3 totals 11 residues. Germline V gives CDR1 SQVTM, CDR2 ANQGSEA. CDR3 amino acids: CSGTLGNTIYF. The CDR3, as DNA: TGCAGCGGTACTCTCGGAAACACCATATATTTT.

This clonotype was seen at least ten times. The chain combines TRBV12-3 or TRBV12-4 with TRBJ1-1; TRBD1 might be the D (6 bases). The germline V and J ends were trimmed by 6 bases and 2 bases, with 22 bases remaining between them. The length of the CDR3 is 17 residues. CDR3 loop: CASRRPFQGLGNTEAFF. The DNA of the CDR3 is TGTGCCAGCAGGCGACCCTTTCAGGGGTTGGGAAACACTGAAGCTTTCTTT.

V gene TRBV11-2 combines with J gene TRBJ2-7; D possibly corresponds to TRBD1 (6 bases). The germline V and J ends were trimmed by 6 bases and 2 bases, with 14 bases remaining between them. CDR1 SGHAT and CDR2 FQNNGV come from the germline V gene. The CDR3 has 14 amino acids. In DNA form, the CDR3 reads TGTGCCAGCAGAAGTTTAAGACAGGCCTACGAGCAGTACTTC. Translating it yields CASRSLRQAYEQYF.

The V gene is TRBV6-2 or TRBV6-3, the J gene TRBJ2-2; D unclear. This CDR3 has 14 amino acids. V was shortened by 2 bases and J by 6 bases, with 10 bases between the two germline ends. Looked up from germline, CDR1 is MNHEY and CDR2 is SVGEGT. The CDR3 protein is CASSYRLGPGELFF. The CDR3, as DNA: TGTGCCAGCAGTTACCGACTGGGCCCCGGGGAGCTGTTTTTT.

This clonotype was seen ten or more times. The V and J genes are TRBV12-3 or TRBV12-4 and TRBJ1-1; D is ambiguous. The V and J ends lost 3 bases and 4 bases respectively, with 3 bases between them. The CDR3 extends over 11 amino acids. The CDR3 DNA reads TGTGCCAGCAGTTTCGGCACTGAAGCTTTCTTT. Amino acids: CASSFGTEAFF.

This clonotype has just a few counts. The CDR3 is CASSQKPGLADDVQFF. For the CDR3, the DNA is TGCGCCAGCAGCCAGAAACCGGGACTAGCTGATGATGTGCAGTTCTTC. This sequence joins TRBV4-3 and TRBJ2-1; 9 bases match TRBD2. The CDR3 contains 16 residues. CDR1 is LGHNA and CDR2 is YSLEER in the germline V gene. With 3 bases clipped from V and 12 bases from J, the junction kept 15 bases outside the gene matches.

The chain couples TRBV29-1 to TRBJ1-5; 10 bases are shared with TRBD1. This CDR3 is built from 15 residues. The trim removed 4 bases at V and 2 bases at J, leaving 5 bases unmatched. Germline V gene sequence: CDR1 SQVTM, CDR2 ANQGSEA. DNA of the CDR3: TGCAGCGTTGCGGACAGGGGGTTGGGCAATCAGCCCCAGCATTTT. Residues: CSVADRGLGNQPQHF.

Ten or more counts support this clonotype. The CDR3 DNA is TGCGCCAGCAGCTTGAGAGGTACTGAAGCTTTCTTT. Translation gives CASSLRGTEAFF. J is TRBJ1-1 and V is TRBV5-1; D is ambiguous. Germline-derived CDR1 and CDR2 are SGHRS and YFSETQ. The CDR3 consists of 12 residues. Trimming shortened V by 1 base and J by 5 bases, and 6 bases separated the two germline ends.

This clonotype occurred once. A read error may be the cause here, since a much bigger clone is one base away. This likely comes from a read error, as the CDR3 has no conserved phenylalanine or tryptophan at its end. The CDR3: CASNPTGWIGNTIYS. The CDR3 DNA sequence: TGTGCCAGCAATCCGACAGGGTGGATTGGAAACACCATATATTCT. This chain connects TRBV12-3 or TRBV12-4 to TRBJ1-3; 7 nucleotides agree with TRBD1. The CDR3 covers 15 residues. Trimming took 7 bases from V and 3 from J; bases not matched to a gene: 9.

The V and J genes are TRBV20-1 and TRBJ1-1; no firm D call. CDR3 length: 15 amino acids. Germline CDR1 is DFQATT and CDR2 is SNEGSKA (reference sequence). V was clipped by 1 base and J by 6 bases, with 18 bases between them. CDR3 loop: CSARGVGRSGPEAFF. The CDR3 region has the DNA TGCAGTGCTAGAGGGGTGGGGAGGTCAGGCCCTGAAGCTTTCTTT.

On this clonotype: The junction does not match germline at one end; this may be a read error. V usage is TRBV19 and J usage is TRBJ2-5; weak D call: TRBD2 (6 bases). The CDR3 loop spans 15 amino acids. Per germline, CDR1 LNHDA and CDR2 SQIVND (reference sequence). CDR3 bases: TGTGTCAGTAGTATAGGCGGGACGGGTCGGGAGACCCAGTACTTC. Translated, it gives CVSSIGGTGRETQYF.

On this clonotype itself: This may be a read error, as it is one base from a much larger clone. DNA of the CDR3: TGTGCCAGCAGTGATTCCCCCGCCTTTGCCGGGGAGCTGTTTTTT. Protein: CASSDSPAFAGELFF. The chain uses TRBV27 and TRBJ2-2, with D unresolved. From germline, CDR1 is MNHEY and CDR2 SMNVEV (reference sequence). The CDR3 runs 15 residues. V was cut by 5 bases and J by 6 bases, with 16 bases left in between.

This clonotype was seen repeatedly, ten times or more. The chain has TRBV28 and TRBJ2-2, with 7 bases fitting TRBD2. V trimming: 7 bases; J trimming: 2 bases; junction bases outside the gene matches: 7. The V gene's germline CDR1 is MDHEN and CDR2 SYDVKM. There are 15 residues in the CDR3. Here the CDR3 DNA reads TGTGCCAGCAAATTCGGGGGGAGAAACACCGGGGAGCTGTTTTTT. Translating it yields CASKFGGRNTGELFF.

This clonotype has only a few counts. The gene calls are TRBV9 and TRBJ2-5; 9 bases agree with TRBD1. Germline CDR1 reads SGDLS; CDR2 reads YYNGEE. The CDR3 has 16 amino acids. The ends lost 4 bases at V and 0 bases at J; junction bases unmatched: 7. CDR3 DNA: TGTGCCAGCAGCTCTCGACAGGGGGATTACCAAGAGACCCAGTACTTC. It translates to CASSSRQGDYQETQYF.

The CDR3 here is CASSDSHGGAEAFF. In DNA, the CDR3 is TGTGCCAGCAGTGACTCACACGGAGGGGCTGAAGCTTTCTTT. This chain links TRBV6-4 with TRBJ1-1, with a weak D call TRBD1 (5 bases). V dropped 0 bases and J dropped 6 bases, with 11 bases sitting between them. The CDR3 has 14 residues. CDR1 and CDR2 from the germline V gene are MRHNA and SNTAGT.

This chain joins TRBV6-2 or TRBV6-3 and TRBJ2-7; the match to TRBD1 covers 10 bases. The CDR3 covers 15 residues. The ends lost 2 bases at V and 3 bases at J; junction bases unmatched: 4. From germline, CDR1 is MNHEY and CDR2 SVGEGT. CDR3 nucleotides: TGTGCCAGCAGTTACGAGGACAGGGGGAACTACGAGCAGTACTTC. Translation: CASSYEDRGNYEQYF.

This clonotype was picked up many times. The chain combines TRBV6-1 with TRBJ1-1, with no clear D. Trimming left V 7 bases short and J 6 bases short, with 12 bases between. This CDR3 contains 12 residues. The germline V gene encodes CDR1 MNHNS and CDR2 SASEGT. Here the CDR3 reads CASNYGRSEAFF. The CDR3 DNA reads TGTGCCAGCAATTACGGGAGGTCTGAAGCTTTCTTT.

In this sample, this clonotype turned up many times. The chain links TRBV11-2 to TRBJ2-5; the D gene could be TRBD1 or TRBD2 (5 bases each). Trimming removed 5 bases from V and 5 bases from J, with 21 bases in between. Germline CDR1 is SGHAT and CDR2 is FQNNGV. This CDR3 comprises 16 residues. In DNA, the CDR3 is TGTGCCAGCAGCGCAAGCAGCTGGGGGTGGGGGGAGACCCAGTACTTC. Its translation: CASSASSWGWGETQYF.

In this sample, this clonotype turned up many times. The rearrangement joins TRBV10-3 to TRBJ1-2; 10 nucleotides line up with TRBD1. CDR1 is ENHRY and CDR2 is SYGVKD in the germline V gene. CDR3 length equals 17 residues. The trim removed 5 bases at V and 1 base at J, leaving 10 bases unmatched. The CDR3 protein is CAISSRDRGGLNYGYTF. CDR3 nucleotides: TGTGCCATCAGTTCTCGGGACAGGGGAGGCCTTAACTATGGCTACACCTTC.

This clonotype was found many times. The chain recombines TRBV7-3 with TRBJ2-3, with 7 bases fitting TRBD1. The CDR3 runs to 17 residues. Germline CDR1 reads SGHTA; CDR2 reads FQGTGA. Germline trimming cut 5 bases from V and 2 bases from J; bases unmatched to any gene: 13. The CDR3: CASSRLGWGQYTDTQYF. DNA of the CDR3: TGTGCCAGCAGCCGCCTAGGCTGGGGACAGTACACAGATACGCAGTATTTT.

This clonotype was recorded a few times. The chain recombines TRBV5-1 with TRBJ1-1; unclear D gene. Germline V lookup: CDR1 SGHRS, CDR2 YFSETQ. V shed 1 base and J shed 1 base, with 8 bases lying between them. The CDR3 consists of 14 residues. The CDR3: CASSLNGENTEAFF. The CDR3 coding sequence is TGCGCCAGCAGCTTGAACGGAGAGAACACTGAAGCTTTCTTT.

The chain carries TRBV6-1 and TRBJ1-1, with D unclear. The length of the CDR3 is 13 residues. Germline CDR1 and CDR2: MNHNS and SASEGT. Deletions cut 2 bases from V and 10 bases from J, with 14 bases between. CDR3 nucleotides: TGTGCCAGCAGTGAATCCCCCCTAAGCTTAGCTTTCTTT. As protein: CASSESPLSLAFF.

The chain couples TRBV20-1 to TRBJ2-5; D unclear. Trimming left V 3 bases short and J 4 bases short, with 9 bases between. This CDR3 spans 12 amino acids. Germline CDR1 is DFQATT and CDR2 is SNEGSKA (reference sequence). The CDR3 here is CSASGHGETQYF. For the CDR3, the DNA is TGCAGTGCTAGCGGCCATGGAGAGACCCAGTACTTC.

The rearrangement links TRBV4-2 to TRBJ1-5; D is uncertain. The germline gives CDR1 LGHNA, CDR2 YNFKEQ. V lost 0 bases to trimming and J lost 0 bases, with 3 bases between them. This CDR3 contains 14 residues. In nucleotides, the CDR3 is TGTGCCAGCAGCCAAGACTTTAGCAATCAGCCCCAGCATTTT. Protein sequence: CASSQDFSNQPQHF.

The chain links TRBV20-1 to TRBJ2-3; no definite D call. The germline V gene has CDR1 DFQATT and CDR2 SNEGSKA (reference sequence). The CDR3 spans 14 residues. V was shortened by 1 base and J by 2 bases, with 10 bases between the two germline ends. This CDR3 reads CSARGATDTDTQYF. For the CDR3, the DNA is TGCAGTGCTAGAGGGGCTACCGACACAGATACGCAGTATTTT.